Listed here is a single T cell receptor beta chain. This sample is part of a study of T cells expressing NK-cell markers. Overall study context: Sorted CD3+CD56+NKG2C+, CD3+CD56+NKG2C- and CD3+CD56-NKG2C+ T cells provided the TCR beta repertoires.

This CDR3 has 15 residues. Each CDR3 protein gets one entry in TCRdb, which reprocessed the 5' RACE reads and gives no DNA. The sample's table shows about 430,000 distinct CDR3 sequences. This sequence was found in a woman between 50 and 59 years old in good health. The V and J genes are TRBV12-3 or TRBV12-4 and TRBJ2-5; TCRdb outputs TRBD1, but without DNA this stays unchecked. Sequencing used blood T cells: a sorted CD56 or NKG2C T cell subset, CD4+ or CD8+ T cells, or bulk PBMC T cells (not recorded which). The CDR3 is CASSTRDRGLETQYF.